The 5 T cell receptor beta chains below come from one sample, sequenced in a study of cytomegalovirus exposure and HLA in healthy donors. PCR employed 60 Vbeta and 13 Jbeta primers. TCRdb's copy holds only in-frame clones and misses some; the assay was immunoSEQ multiplex PCR. This sample has around 140,000 clones, with around 82% found just once. Material for sequencing was PBMCs. The receptors come from a woman under 30 in good health and CMV-seropositive.

The J gene is TRBJ1-5, the V gene TRBV6-5, with a tentative D call TRBD1 (6 bases). Trimming shortened V by 8 bases and J by 4 bases, and 15 bases separated the two germline ends. Per germline, CDR1 MNHEY and CDR2 SVGAGI. The CDR3 loop spans 14 amino acids. In DNA form, the CDR3 reads TGTGCCAGCGGGGGGGCATTGGGAAATCAGCCCCAGCATTTT. It encodes CASGGALGNQPQHF.

The rearrangement links TRBV6-5 to TRBJ1-1; TRBD1 matches 7 bases. The CDR3 is made up of 15 amino acids. Per the germline V gene, CDR1 is MNHEY and CDR2 is SVGAGI. Trimming took 5 bases from V and 3 from J; bases not matched to a gene: 9. DNA of the CDR3: TGTGCCAGCAGTGCTACAGGGGTGTGGGACACTGAAGCTTTCTTT. Residues: CASSATGVWDTEAFF.

The gene calls are TRBV28 and TRBJ2-7; TRBD2 might be the D (5 bases). V lost 7 bases, J lost 6 bases, and 10 bases lay in between. In germline, CDR1 is MDHEN, CDR2 SYDVKM. The CDR3 loop spans 11 amino acids. The CDR3 DNA sequence: TGTGCCAGCACGCTGGAGGCCGAGCAGTACTTC. Amino acid sequence: CASTLEAEQYF.

The CDR3 is CASSSSRQGFYEQYF. Here the CDR3 DNA reads TGTGCCAGCAGTTCATCACGACAGGGCTTCTACGAGCAGTACTTC. The chain links TRBV27 to TRBJ2-7; 7 positions agree with TRBD1. This CDR3 is built from 15 residues. Unmatched junction bases numbered 9, after V lost 4 bases and J lost 3 bases. Looked up from germline, CDR1 is MNHEY and CDR2 is SMNVEV (reference sequence).

The genes are TRBV7-2 and TRBJ1-6, with D perhaps matching TRBD1 (5 bases). This CDR3 contains 14 residues. Germline CDR1 SGHTA, CDR2 FQGNSA. The V and J ends lost 3 bases and 9 bases respectively, with 12 bases between them. CDR3 in amino acids: CASSLQGPSSPLHF. The CDR3 nucleotides are TGTGCCAGCAGCTTGCAGGGTCCAAGTTCACCCCTCCACTTT.